This entry concerns a single TCR beta chain. Sequencing used immunoSEQ multiplex PCR; TCRdb keeps in-frame clones, though not all of them. The data show approximately 4,200 clones, with approximately 85% seen just once and about 1.5% held by the top ten. The CDR3 covers 14 residues. Looked up from germline, CDR1 is MDHEN and CDR2 is SYDVKM. With V trimmed by 8 bases and J by 3 bases, 8 bases remained unmatched. The data are from a study of Tregs in tolerant kidney transplant recipients. CD4+CD25+CD127- Tregs, CD4+CD25- non-Tregs, CD4 and CD8 cells were sorted. Before regulatory T cell sorting, thawed PBMCs rested overnight at 37°C in 200 IU/ml IL-2.

The TCR originated in a human donor who received a combined kidney and bone marrow transplant. Source: Tregs from blood, taken before the transplant. V and J are TRBV28 and TRBJ2-7, with 9 bases fitting TRBD1. The CDR3 region has the DNA TGTGCCAGCTCTGGGACAGGGATCAGCTACGAGCAGTACTTC. Its translation is CASSGTGISYEQYF.